One sample yielded the 6 T cell receptor beta chains listed below, sequenced in a study of PD-1 blockade in classical Hodgkin lymphoma (TCRdb year 2020). The protocol used for the library was the immunoSEQ multiplex PCR assay. Drawn from immuneACCESS, this table holds only the in-frame rearrangements with V and J called that TCRdb kept. Clones are partly lost; checked studies trace under half to an unresolved V gene and leave the rest unexplained. Here the sample has approximately 27,000 clones; roughly 82% occur a single time. The ten largest account for around 18% of the sample. The sample's time point label is to be understood as: cycle 4 day 1 (C4D1), after more than 5 weeks of nivolumab. Every trial patient had relapsed after autologous stem cell transplantation, and cohorts A, B and C differed in prior brentuximab vedotin exposure. Sequencing was performed on peripheral blood mononuclear cells (PBMCs), taken before the fourth cycle of nivolumab. The origin of the receptors is a human donor with classical Hodgkin lymphoma.

V is TRBV7-6 and J is TRBJ1-1; 9 bases agree with TRBD1. This CDR3 contains 15 residues. Trimming removed 5 bases from V and 1 base from J; junction bases left unmatched: 5. Germline V gene data show CDR1 as SGHVS and CDR2 as FNYEAQ. CDR3 residues: CASSLRTGANTEAFF. CDR3 bases: TGTGCCAGCAGCCTTCGGACAGGGGCGAACACTGAAGCTTTCTTT.

This clone has just one count. The V and J genes are TRBV19 and TRBJ2-7, with D possibly being TRBD2 (6 bases). This CDR3 has 14 amino acids. From germline, CDR1 is LNHDA and CDR2 SQIVND (reference sequence). The ends were cut back, 3 bases at V and 5 bases at J, with 14 bases in the middle. DNA of the CDR3: TGTGCCAGTAGTATGGGCGGGGCTACACACGAGCAGTACTTC. Amino acids: CASSMGGATHEQYF.

The CDR3 region has the DNA TGTGCCAGCAGCGGCTCGTCGGCGGCTTTCTTT. Its protein is CASSGSSAAFF. The rearrangement joins TRBV14 to TRBJ1-1; D is undetermined. V was trimmed by 5 bases and J by 11 bases, leaving 12 bases between them. This CDR3 has 11 residues. Germline V gives CDR1 SGHDN, CDR2 FVKESK.

Concerning this clone itself: This specimen includes other DNA sequences encoding the same CDR3. This rearrangement joins TRBV14 to TRBJ1-2; no definite D call. The ends were cut back, 2 bases at V and 4 bases at J, with 5 bases in the middle. CDR1 is SGHDN, CDR2 FVKESK, per germline. CDR3 length equals 12 residues. The CDR3: CASSQRTYGYTF. The CDR3 DNA is TGTGCCAGCAGCCAAAGGACCTATGGCTACACCTTC.

This sequence joins TRBV19 and TRBJ2-7; the D gene could be TRBD1 or TRBD2 (5 bases each). CDR1 LNHDA and CDR2 SQIVND come from the germline V gene (reference sequence). The CDR3 length is 16 residues. Trimming removed 6 bases from V and 3 bases from J, with 21 bases in between. The CDR3 nucleotides are TGTGCCAGTAGCAACCAAAGGAGAGGGGCACTCTACGAGCAGTACTTC. This codes for CASSNQRRGALYEQYF.

V usage is TRBV5-1 and J usage is TRBJ1-2; 7 bases are a match to TRBD1. Germline V gene sequence: CDR1 SGHRS, CDR2 YFSETQ. The CDR3 extends over 14 amino acids. V shed 3 bases, J shed 4 bases, and the junction held 6 bases outside the gene matches. In DNA form, the CDR3 reads TGCGCCAGCAGCTCATCGGGACAGTCCTATGGCTACACCTTC. It specifies CASSSSGQSYGYTF.